The rows below give T cell receptor beta chains drawn from one sample of a study of cytomegalovirus exposure and HLA in healthy donors. This table comes from immunoSEQ multiplex PCR, and its TCRdb copy is limited to in-frame clones, with some not included. The sample has 200,000 or so clones, approximately 84% seen once. Material for sequencing was PBMCs. The receptor source for this set is a man aged 18 to 29 in good health and CMV-seropositive. The CDR3 runs from the conserved cysteine through the conserved F or W.

v_gene	j_gene	len	CDR3aa
TRBV19	TRBJ2-2	15	CASSTGQANTGELFF
TRBV6-1	TRBJ1-1	10	CASSRSEAFF
TRBV27	TRBJ2-1	15	CASSSGLAVRNEQFF
TRBV6-4	TRBJ2-7	8	CAIYRRGF
TRBV28	TRBJ1-2	13	CASSLWRAHGYTF
TRBV7-9	TRBJ2-7	17	CASSRGTSGRIPYEQYF
TRBV6-4	TRBJ2-1	16	CASSFTGTSGFNEQFF
TRBV30	TRBJ1-2	14	CAWRPAGQNYGYTF
TRBV30	TRBJ2-1	16	CAWSPHPQRVNNEQFF
TRBV30	TRBJ2-3	16	CAWSEGTSGTTDTQYF
TRBV6-5	TRBJ2-1	13	CASSYKGATEQFF
TRBV30	TRBJ2-2	11	CAWNIGGELFF
TRBV4-2	TRBJ2-7	13	CASSQDLPDEQYF
TRBV20-1	TRBJ2-1	11	CSASRGNEQFF
TRBV7-6	TRBJ2-7	16	CASSLASGGRGYEQYF
TRBV27	TRBJ1-2	13	CASSLGGNYGYTF
TRBV4-2	TRBJ2-3	14	CASSQDSDTDTQYF
TRBV27	TRBJ2-1	13	CASSWGEFGEQFF
TRBV7-3	TRBJ2-1	14	CASSRGSSYNEQFF
TRBV7-6	TRBJ2-2	17	CASSLGAGPQNTGELFF
TRBV11-3	TRBJ2-1	16	CASSFRDRGSYNEQFF
TRBV28	TRBJ2-5	14	CASSPSTGRETQYF
TRBV30	TRBJ2-5	12	CAWRGGGETQYF
TRBV4-2	TRBJ2-1	18	CASSRQRLGSSSYNEQFF
TRBV11-2	TRBJ1-4	15	CASSLEGLLGEKLFF
TRBV2	TRBJ2-3	12	CASSGGSDTQYF